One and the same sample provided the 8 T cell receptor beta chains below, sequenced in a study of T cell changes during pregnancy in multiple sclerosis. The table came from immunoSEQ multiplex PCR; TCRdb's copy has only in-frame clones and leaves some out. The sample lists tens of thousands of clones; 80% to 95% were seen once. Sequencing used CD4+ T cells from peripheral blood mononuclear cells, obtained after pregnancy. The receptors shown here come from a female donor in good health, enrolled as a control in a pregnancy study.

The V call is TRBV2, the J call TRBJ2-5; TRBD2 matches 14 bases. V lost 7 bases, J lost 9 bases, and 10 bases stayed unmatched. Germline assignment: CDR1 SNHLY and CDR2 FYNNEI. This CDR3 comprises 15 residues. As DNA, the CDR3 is TGTGCCAGCAAGGTTGGGACTAGCGGGAGTGGGGCCCAGTACTTC. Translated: CASKVGTSGSGAQYF. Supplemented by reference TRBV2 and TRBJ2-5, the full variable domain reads EPEVTQTPSHQVTQMGQEVILRCVPISNHLYFYWYRQILGQKVEFLVSFYNNEISEKSEIFDDQFSVERPDGSNFTLKIRSTKLEDSAMYFCASKVGTSGSGAQYFGPGTRLLVL.

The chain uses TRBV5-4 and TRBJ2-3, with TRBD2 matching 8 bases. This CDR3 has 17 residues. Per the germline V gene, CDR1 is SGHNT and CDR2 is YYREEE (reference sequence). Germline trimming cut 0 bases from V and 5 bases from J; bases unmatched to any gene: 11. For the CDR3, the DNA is TGTGCCAGCAGCTTGGGGGGGACTAGTTCGTATGGAGATACGCAGTATTTT. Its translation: CASSLGGTSSYGDTQYF.

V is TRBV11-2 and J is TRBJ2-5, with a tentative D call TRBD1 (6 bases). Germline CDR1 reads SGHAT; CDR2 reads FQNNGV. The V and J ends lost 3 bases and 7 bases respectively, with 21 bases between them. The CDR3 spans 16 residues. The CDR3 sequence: CASSLMGTTSRGTQYF. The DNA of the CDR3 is TGTGCCAGCAGCTTGATGGGGACAACCAGCCGTGGGACCCAGTACTTC.

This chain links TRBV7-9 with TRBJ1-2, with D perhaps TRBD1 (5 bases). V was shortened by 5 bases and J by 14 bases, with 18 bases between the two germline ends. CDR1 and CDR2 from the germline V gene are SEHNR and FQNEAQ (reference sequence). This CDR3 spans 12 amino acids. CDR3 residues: CASSPSEGKATF. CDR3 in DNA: TGTGCCAGCAGCCCCTCGGAGGGGAAGGCGACCTTC.

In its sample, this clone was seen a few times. This chain's CDR3 is CASSGPGGPYNEQFF. CDR3 nucleotides: TGTGCCAGCAGCGGGCCGGGGGGGCCTTACAATGAGCAGTTCTTC. V and J are TRBV7-8 and TRBJ2-1, with TRBD2 matching over 8 bases. The CDR3 has 15 residues. CDR1 and CDR2 from the germline V gene are SGHVS and FQNEAQ. The junction had 7 bases not matched to a gene; V was cut back by 5 bases and J by 4 bases.

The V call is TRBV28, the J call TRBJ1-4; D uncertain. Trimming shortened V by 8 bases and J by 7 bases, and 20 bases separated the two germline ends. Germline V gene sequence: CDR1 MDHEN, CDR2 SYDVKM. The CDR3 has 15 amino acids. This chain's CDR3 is CASLNGAQGGEKLFF. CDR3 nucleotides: TGTGCCAGCTTAAATGGTGCTCAAGGAGGTGAAAAACTGTTTTTT.

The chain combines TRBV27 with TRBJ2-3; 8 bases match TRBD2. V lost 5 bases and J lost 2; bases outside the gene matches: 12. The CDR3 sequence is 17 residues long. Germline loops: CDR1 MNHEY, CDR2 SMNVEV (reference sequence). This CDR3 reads CASSQLSGGRFTDTQYF. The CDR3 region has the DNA TGTGCCAGCAGTCAGTTGAGCGGGGGCAGGTTCACAGATACGCAGTATTTT.

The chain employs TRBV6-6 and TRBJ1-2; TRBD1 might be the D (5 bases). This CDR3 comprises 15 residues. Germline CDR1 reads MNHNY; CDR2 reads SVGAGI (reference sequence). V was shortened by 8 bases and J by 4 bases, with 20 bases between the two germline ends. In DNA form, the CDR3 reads TGTGCCAGCGTTCCTGGGGCAGCATCGGTCTATGGCTACACCTTC. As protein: CASVPGAASVYGYTF.